These 30 T cell receptor beta chains were all obtained from the same sample, sequenced in a study of cytomegalovirus exposure and HLA in healthy donors. The primer mix had 60 Vbeta and 13 Jbeta primers. TCRdb's copy holds only in-frame clones and misses some; the assay was immunoSEQ multiplex PCR. The sample lists 99,000 or so clones, 83% occurring once. Sequenced input: PBMCs. These TCRs come from a man younger than 30 in good health and CMV-seronegative.

This clone has a single count. The gene calls are TRBV18 and TRBJ2-1; 8 bases are shared with TRBD1. V was pared by 4 bases and J by 5 bases, with 4 bases of the junction left unmatched. The CDR3 contains 14 residues. CDR1 KGHSH and CDR2 LQKENI come from the germline V gene. The DNA for the CDR3 is TGTGCCAGCTCACTAGGACAGGGCGACAATGAGCAGTTCTTC. This gives the protein CASSLGQGDNEQFF.

V usage is TRBV13 and J usage is TRBJ2-7; 11 nucleotides match TRBD2. Germline CDR1 reads PRHDT; CDR2 reads FYEKMQ (reference sequence). With 0 bases clipped from V and 4 bases from J, the junction kept 5 bases outside the gene matches. The length of the CDR3 is 16 residues. In DNA, the CDR3 is TGTGCCAGCAGCTTAGGCACTAGCGGGAGTGATTACGAGCAGTACTTC. Its translation is CASSLGTSGSDYEQYF.

This sequence joins TRBV5-1 and TRBJ1-5, with D maybe TRBD1 (6 bases). The CDR3 loop spans 13 amino acids. Germline CDR1 reads SGHRS; CDR2 reads YFSETQ. The V and J ends lost 4 bases and 7 bases respectively, with 12 bases between them. The CDR3 sequence: CASSVTGNQPQHF. The CDR3 DNA sequence: TGCGCCAGCAGCGTAACAGGGAACCAGCCCCAGCATTTT. Full variable domain (outside the CDR3, taken from reference TRBV5-1 and TRBJ1-5): KAGVTQTPRYLIKTRGQQVTLSCSPISGHRSVSWYQQTPGQGLQFLFEYFSETQRNKGNFPGRFSGRQFSNSRSEMNVSTLELGDSALYLCASSVTGNQPQHFGDGTRLSIL.

This chain uses TRBV6-5 with TRBJ1-1; a possible D gene is TRBD1 (5 bases). Per the germline V gene, CDR1 is MNHEY and CDR2 is SVGAGI. The CDR3 sequence is 11 residues long. In DNA, the CDR3 is TGTGGCTATAGGGGTATTGCTGAAGCTTTCTTT. It is translated as CGYRGIAEAFF.

The J gene is TRBJ2-7, the V gene TRBV29-1, with 8 positions matching TRBD1. V shed 3 bases and J 5 bases; nucleotides not matched to a gene: 9. CDR3 length equals 14 residues. Germline CDR1 and CDR2: SQVTM and ANQGSEA. CDR3 region: CSVETGAKLNEQYF. The CDR3 bases are TGCAGCGTTGAGACAGGGGCGAAGTTAAACGAGCAGTACTTC.

This chain uses TRBV4-3 with TRBJ1-1; D gene uncertain. The CDR3 totals 14 residues. Germline assignment: CDR1 LGHNA and CDR2 YSLEER. V was pared by 0 bases and J by 2 bases, with 7 bases between. CDR3 DNA sequence: TGCGCCAGCAGCCAAGATAGGACTAACACTGAAGCTTTCTTT. It encodes CASSQDRTNTEAFF.

The chain joins TRBV6-5 to TRBJ1-1; D uncertain. The CDR3 has 14 residues. Per germline, CDR1 MNHEY and CDR2 SVGAGI. V shed 6 bases and J shed 1 base, with 12 bases lying between them. CDR3 residues: CASRTNTGNTEAFF. The CDR3 DNA reads as TGTGCCAGCAGGACTAATACGGGGAACACTGAAGCTTTCTTT.

The chain combines TRBV11-2 with TRBJ2-4; 12 bases align to TRBD2. With 5 bases clipped from V and 3 bases from J, the junction kept 14 bases outside the gene matches. This CDR3 is 19 amino acids long. In germline, CDR1 is SGHAT, CDR2 FQNNGV. The CDR3 DNA sequence: TGTGCCAGCAGCCACTACGGGACTAGCGGGCCCAAATACAAAAACATTCAGTACTTC. It encodes CASSHYGTSGPKYKNIQYF.

The chain combines TRBV25-1 with TRBJ2-3, with 13 bases fitting TRBD2. Germline lookup yields CDR1 MGHDK and CDR2 SYGVNS. The V and J ends lost 2 bases and 8 bases, in that order; junction bases with no gene match: 10. This CDR3 has 17 residues. The CDR3 coding sequence is TGTGCCAGCAGTGAACCCGGGACTAGCGGGATGTCTGGTACGCAGTATTTT. Residues: CASSEPGTSGMSGTQYF.

V usage is TRBV15 and J usage is TRBJ1-2; 7 bases align to TRBD1. The CDR3 covers 14 residues. The V gene's germline CDR1 is LNHNV and CDR2 YYDKDF (reference sequence). V shed 3 bases, J shed 7 bases, and the junction held 8 bases outside the gene matches. CDR3 loop: CATSSFGTASGYTF. In nucleotides, the CDR3 is TGTGCCACCAGCAGTTTTGGGACAGCGAGTGGCTACACCTTC.

This chain connects TRBV19 to TRBJ1-4; the match to TRBD1 covers 7 bases. The trim removed 9 bases at V and 6 bases at J, leaving 13 bases unmatched. There are 15 residues in the CDR3. Germline values: CDR1 LNHDA, CDR2 SQIVND (reference sequence). The CDR3 coding sequence is TGTGCCAGCGGTCGTATAGGGACAGATTATGAAAAACTGTTTTTT. Its protein is CASGRIGTDYEKLFF.

The chain carries TRBV6-6 and TRBJ1-2; 10 bases fit TRBD1. The V and J ends lost 4 bases and 2 bases, in that order; junction bases with no gene match: 1. Germline CDR1 MNHNY, CDR2 SVGAGI (reference sequence). The CDR3 loop spans 14 amino acids. This CDR3 reads CASSLGQGNYGYTF. CDR3 nucleotides: TGTGCCAGCAGTTTGGGACAGGGGAACTATGGCTACACCTTC.

The chain joins TRBV4-3 to TRBJ2-6, with D possibly being TRBD1 (5 bases). With 1 base removed from V and 2 bases from J, the gap between germline ends came to 9 bases. This CDR3 is 16 amino acids long. The germline V gene encodes CDR1 LGHNA and CDR2 YSLEER. DNA of the CDR3: TGCGCCAGCAGCCAAGTGGCAGGGACTGGGGCCAACGTCCTGACTTTC. It yields the protein CASSQVAGTGANVLTF.

The chain is built from TRBV7-3 and TRBJ2-5; TRBD2 matches at 12 bases. Germline V lookup: CDR1 SGHTA, CDR2 FQGTGA. Trimming took 4 bases from V and 4 from J; bases not matched to a gene: 1. The CDR3 length is 14 residues. The chain's CDR3 is CASSSGLAGETQYF. CDR3 sequence (DNA): TGTGCCAGCAGCTCGGGACTAGCGGGAGAGACCCAGTACTTC.

V usage is TRBV6-5 and J usage is TRBJ1-2; D is possibly TRBD1 (6 bases). The CDR3 is 14 amino acids. Germline V lookup: CDR1 MNHEY, CDR2 SVGAGI. V dropped 0 bases and J dropped 8 bases, with 13 bases sitting between them. The CDR3 bases are TGTGCCAGCAGTTACTCGAGTCAGGGGACCGGCTACACCTTC. Translation gives CASSYSSQGTGYTF.

The chain couples TRBV15 to TRBJ2-6; D gene uncertain. V shed 0 bases and J shed 4 bases, with 19 bases lying between them. The CDR3 runs 19 residues. The V gene's germline CDR1 is LNHNV and CDR2 YYDKDF (reference sequence). This chain's CDR3 is CATSRDTTDSKAGANVLTF. The CDR3 nucleotides read TGTGCCACCAGCAGAGACACTACCGACTCCAAGGCCGGGGCCAACGTCCTGACTTTC.

The genes are TRBV28 and TRBJ2-5, with TRBD1 as a possible D gene (5 bases). This CDR3 has 13 residues. Per germline, CDR1 MDHEN and CDR2 SYDVKM. V was trimmed by 7 bases and J by 5 bases, leaving 14 bases between them. The CDR3: CASISRVRETQYF. The CDR3 nucleotides read TGTGCCAGCATTTCCAGGGTGAGGGAGACCCAGTACTTC.

This clone was recorded a few times. The chain employs TRBV5-1 and TRBJ2-3; 8 nucleotides match TRBD2. Germline-derived CDR1 and CDR2 are SGHRS and YFSETQ. V was pared by 4 bases and J by 6 bases, with 7 bases of the junction left unmatched. This CDR3 region has 14 residues. CDR3 sequence reads: CASSLGTRSDTQYF. In DNA, the CDR3 is TGCGCCAGCAGCCTAGGGACTAGATCGGATACGCAGTATTTT.

The chain recombines TRBV27 with TRBJ1-1, with 9 bases that match TRBD1. The CDR3 length is 17 residues. Germline V gene lookup returns CDR1 MNHEY and CDR2 SMNVEV (reference sequence). J was trimmed by 0 bases and V by 5 bases; bases with no gene match: 10. CDR3 bases: TGTGCCAGCAGTCCTTCGGGACAGGGTTTTATGAACACTGAAGCTTTCTTT. Translating it yields CASSPSGQGFMNTEAFF.

In DNA form, the CDR3 reads TGTGCCAGCAGCTCCACAGGGGTCAATGAGCAGTTCTTC. This sequence encodes CASSSTGVNEQFF. V is TRBV5-4 and J is TRBJ2-1; 7 bases line up with TRBD1. The ends lost 3 bases at V and 6 bases at J; junction bases unmatched: 3. Germline V gene sequence: CDR1 SGHNT, CDR2 YYREEE (reference sequence). The CDR3 is 13 amino acids.

The V call is TRBV5-1, the J call TRBJ1-5; D is unresolved. V lost 0 bases to trimming and J lost 5 bases, with 9 bases between them. CDR1 is SGHRS and CDR2 is YFSETQ in the germline V gene. CDR3 size: 14 residues. CDR3 residues: CASSLGPGDQPQHF. DNA for the CDR3: TGCGCCAGCAGCTTGGGTCCGGGTGATCAGCCCCAGCATTTT.

V usage is TRBV7-6 and J usage is TRBJ1-2; TRBD1 agrees at 7 bases. The germline CDR1 and CDR2 sequences are SGHVS and FNYEAQ. This CDR3 has 14 residues. The ends lost 4 bases at V and 8 bases at J; junction bases unmatched: 10. The CDR3 here is CASSSAPGGQGYTF. The CDR3 coding sequence is TGTGCCAGCAGCTCAGCTCCAGGGGGACAAGGCTACACCTTC. Full variable domain (outside the CDR3, taken from reference TRBV7-6 and TRBJ1-2): GAGVSQSPRYKVTKRGQDVALRCDPISGHVSLYWYRQALGQGPEFLTYFNYEAQQDKSGLPNDRFSAERPEGSISTLTIQRTEQRDSAMYRCASSSAPGGQGYTFGSGTRLTVV.

This clone appeared once. J is TRBJ1-1 and V is TRBV28, with a weak D call TRBD1 (6 bases). CDR3 length equals 13 residues. Germline loops: CDR1 MDHEN, CDR2 SYDVKM. V was shortened by 4 bases and J by 5 bases, with 11 bases between the two germline ends. CDR3 sequence: CASSSEGETEAFF. DNA for the CDR3: TGTGCCAGCAGTTCCGAGGGGGAAACTGAAGCTTTCTTT.

The genes are TRBV18 and TRBJ2-5; no definite D call. The CDR3 loop spans 12 amino acids. Trimming took off 4 bases at V and 4 bases at J, with 7 bases between the two ends. CDR1 and CDR2 from the germline V gene are KGHSH and LQKENI. The CDR3 region has the DNA TGTGCCAGCTCACGAACAAGAGAGACCCAGTACTTC. Protein sequence: CASSRTRETQYF. Using reference TRBV18 and TRBJ2-5 for the parts outside the CDR3, the full variable domain is NAGVMQNPRHLVRRRGQEARLRCSPMKGHSHVYWYRQLPEEGLKFMVYLQKENIIDESGMPKERFSAEFPKEGPSILRIQQVVRGDSAAYFCASSRTRETQYFGPGTRLLVL.

The V and J genes are TRBV18 and TRBJ2-4, with 7 bases identical to TRBD1. The ends lost 3 bases at V and 1 base at J; junction bases unmatched: 6. The CDR3 sequence is 16 residues long. Germline assignment: CDR1 KGHSH and CDR2 LQKENI. The CDR3 sequence: CASSPKTGTAKNIQYF. In nucleotides, the CDR3 is TGTGCCAGCTCACCGAAGACAGGGACGGCCAAAAACATTCAGTACTTC.

The chain is built from TRBV7-2 and TRBJ2-7, with 7 bases matching TRBD1. Trimming at V came to 0 bases and at J to 3 bases, leaving 8 bases not matched to a gene. This CDR3 region has 16 residues. Germline assignment: CDR1 SGHTA and CDR2 FQGNSA. The CDR3 nucleotides are TGTGCCAGCAGCTTAGCTAGGGGACAGCGGTACTACGAGCAGTACTTC. Its translation is CASSLARGQRYYEQYF.

Remarks on this clone: The junction departs from the called germline gene at one end, perhaps through a read error. V usage is TRBV6-5 and J usage is TRBJ2-2; D might be TRBD1 (6 bases). The germline CDR1 and CDR2 sequences are MNHEY and SVGAGI. The CDR3 is made up of 11 amino acids. The CDR3, as DNA: TGTGCCAACCCACAGGGCCGGGGAGCTGTTTTT. Its protein is CANPQGRGAVF.

V and J are TRBV19 and TRBJ1-3; TRBD1 agrees at 8 bases. From germline, CDR1 is LNHDA and CDR2 SQIVND (reference sequence). After removal of 6 bases from V and 0 bases from J, the junction contained 7 bases not matched to a gene. The CDR3 contains 16 residues. This CDR3 is CASRLRTGISGNTIYF. CDR3 bases: TGTGCCAGTAGACTTCGGACAGGGATCTCTGGAAACACCATATATTTT.

The chain is built from TRBV7-2 and TRBJ2-7; D not resolved. V was cut by 4 bases and J by 2 bases, with 6 bases left in between. From germline, CDR1 is SGHTA and CDR2 FQGNSA. This CDR3 is built from 12 residues. CDR3 bases: TGTGCCAGCAGCTCGGTTACCTACGAGCAGTACTTC. This sequence encodes CASSSVTYEQYF.

The chain combines TRBV7-9 with TRBJ2-1; TRBD2 is a possible D gene (6 bases). CDR1 and CDR2 from the germline V gene are SEHNR and FQNEAQ (reference sequence). The CDR3 is 15 residues long. V shed 5 bases and J shed 10 bases, with 21 bases lying between them. CDR3 in DNA: TGTGCCAGCAGCGCACCACTGGAGGGGCCGTTGGAGCAGTTCTTC. Encoded protein: CASSAPLEGPLEQFF.